The next 20 T cell receptor beta chains were all read from a single sample in a study of cytomegalovirus exposure and HLA in healthy donors. The assay was immunoSEQ multiplex PCR, and TCRdb's table has in-frame clones only and misses some. This sample has about 110,000 clones, with approximately 85% found just once. Sequenced material: PBMCs. The receptor set was obtained from a young woman in good health and CMV-seronegative.

This chain links TRBV30 with TRBJ2-1; TRBD2 agrees at 7 bases. Looked up from germline, CDR1 is GTSNPN and CDR2 is SVGIG (reference sequence). V shed 7 bases and J 3 bases; nucleotides not matched to a gene: 15. This CDR3 is built from 16 residues. The CDR3 DNA is TGTGCCTTCCTCTCCGTTACGGGGGGATACTACAATGAGCAGTTCTTC. It encodes CAFLSVTGGYYNEQFF.

The V and J genes are TRBV27 and TRBJ2-3; no clear D. V lost 3 bases and J 0 bases, leaving 4 bases between the germline ends. The germline gives CDR1 MNHEY, CDR2 SMNVEV (reference sequence). CDR3 length: 13 amino acids. CDR3 bases: TGTGCCAGCAGTTTTCGGAGCACAGATACGCAGTATTTT. This sequence encodes CASSFRSTDTQYF.

The V call is TRBV25-1, the J call TRBJ2-7; D is uncertain. Germline loops: CDR1 MGHDK, CDR2 SYGVNS. The CDR3 has 12 amino acids. V was shortened by 3 bases and J by 0 bases, with 3 bases between the two germline ends. The CDR3 region is CASSDYSYEQYF. DNA for the CDR3: TGTGCCAGCAGTGACTACTCCTACGAGCAGTACTTC.

The rearrangement joins TRBV7-9 to TRBJ1-2, with no clear D. Germline assignment: CDR1 SEHNR and CDR2 FQNEAQ (reference sequence). Trimming took off 3 bases at V and 0 bases at J, with 8 bases between the two ends. CDR3 size: 14 residues. The CDR3 DNA is TGTGCCAGCAGCTTCGGAGGTCCTAACTATGGCTACACCTTC. Its translation is CASSFGGPNYGYTF.

This chain connects TRBV9 to TRBJ2-3, with D maybe TRBD2 (5 bases). The CDR3 sequence is 16 residues long. Germline assignment: CDR1 SGDLS and CDR2 YYNGEE. With 0 bases removed from V and 0 bases from J, the gap between germline ends came to 11 bases. The CDR3 reads CASSVEAAASTDTQYF. The CDR3 DNA sequence: TGTGCCAGCAGCGTAGAGGCAGCGGCTAGCACAGATACGCAGTATTTT. Complete variable domain (other parts from reference TRBV9 and TRBJ2-3): DSGVTQTPKHLITATGQRVTLRCSPRSGDLSVYWYQQSLDQGLQFLIQYYNGEERAKGNILERFSAQQFPDLHSELNLSSLELGDSALYFCASSVEAAASTDTQYFGPGTRLTVL.

The chain combines TRBV7-8 with TRBJ2-3, with a weak D call TRBD2 (7 bases). There are 17 residues in the CDR3. Germline CDR1 and CDR2: SGHVS and FQNEAQ. Trimming took off 1 base at V and 2 bases at J, with 16 bases between the two ends. The CDR3 protein is CASSLGGGLGVTDTQYF. The CDR3 coding sequence is TGTGCCAGCAGCTTAGGCGGGGGCCTTGGTGTCACAGATACGCAGTATTTT.

The chain uses TRBV18 and TRBJ1-2, with a tentative D call TRBD1 (5 bases). The CDR3 is made up of 15 amino acids. V shed 2 bases and J shed 0 bases, with 10 bases lying between them. Germline values: CDR1 KGHSH, CDR2 LQKENI. The CDR3 DNA reads as TGTGCCAGCTCACCAAACCAGGGCACTAACTATGGCTACACCTTC. This translates into CASSPNQGTNYGYTF. Full variable domain (outside the CDR3, taken from reference TRBV18 and TRBJ1-2): NAGVMQNPRHLVRRRGQEARLRCSPMKGHSHVYWYRQLPEEGLKFMVYLQKENIIDESGMPKERFSAEFPKEGPSILRIQQVVRGDSAAYFCASSPNQGTNYGYTFGSGTRLTVV.

V and J are TRBV30 and TRBJ2-7; the D gene is possibly TRBD2 (6 bases). Trimming pared 0 bases from V and 4 bases from J, leaving 13 bases between. The germline V gene has CDR1 GTSNPN and CDR2 SVGIG (reference sequence). This CDR3 spans 14 amino acids. This CDR3 is CAWSVPKEGYEQYF. CDR3 bases: TGTGCCTGGAGTGTACCCAAGGAGGGGTACGAGCAGTACTTC.

The rearrangement links TRBV9 to TRBJ1-1, with TRBD1 as a possible D gene (6 bases). V was trimmed by 5 bases and J by 8 bases, leaving 22 bases between them. CDR1 is SGDLS and CDR2 is YYNGEE in the germline V gene. The CDR3 is 15 residues long. The CDR3 DNA sequence: TGTGCCAGCAGAGAGGGGGGGATGGCGGTCTCAGAAGCTTTCTTT. This translates into CASREGGMAVSEAFF.

In its sample, this clone was seen once. The chain joins TRBV7-6 to TRBJ2-7, with a possible D match to TRBD1 (5 bases). The ends were cut back, 4 bases at V and 3 bases at J, with 16 bases in the middle. Germline V CDR1 and CDR2: SGHVS, FNYEAQ. There are 15 residues in the CDR3. The CDR3 nucleotides are TGTGCCAGCAGCTCGCAGGGTGATATAGGCTACGAGCAGTACTTC. Translation: CASSSQGDIGYEQYF.

The V call is TRBV29-1, the J call TRBJ2-5; 7 bases line up with TRBD1. With 4 bases clipped from V and 1 base from J, the junction kept 12 bases outside the gene matches. The CDR3 is 16 amino acids. The germline V gene encodes CDR1 SQVTM and CDR2 ANQGSEA. DNA for the CDR3: TGCAGCGTTGTAAGGCACAGGGGAAGGATCCAAGAGACCCAGTACTTC. Translated, it gives CSVVRHRGRIQETQYF.

This chain links TRBV28 with TRBJ1-1; possible D gene TRBD1, 5 bases. The CDR3 loop spans 14 amino acids. V shed 2 bases and J shed 3 bases, with 10 bases lying between them. Germline values: CDR1 MDHEN, CDR2 SYDVKM. Here the CDR3 reads CASSLLSRDTEAFF. The CDR3 DNA reads as TGTGCCAGCAGTTTACTGAGCAGGGACACTGAAGCTTTCTTT.

The V gene is TRBV7-2, the J gene TRBJ1-1; TRBD1 agrees at 7 bases. Germline V CDR1 and CDR2: SGHTA, FQGNSA. V was clipped by 5 bases and J by 2 bases; unmatched bases: 5. The CDR3 consists of 14 residues. CDR3 sequence: CASSPGQLNTEAFF. For the CDR3, the DNA is TGTGCCAGCAGCCCGGGACAGCTTAACACTGAAGCTTTCTTT.

The CDR3 DNA sequence: TGTGCCAGCAGTTATCGTCCGGGACAGGGAGGCTACACCTTC. Its translation is CASSYRPGQGGYTF. J is TRBJ1-2 and V is TRBV27, with 9 nucleotides matching TRBD1. Trimming took 4 bases from V and 8 from J; bases not matched to a gene: 8. Germline V CDR1 and CDR2: MNHEY, SMNVEV (reference sequence). CDR3 length equals 14 residues.

This chain links TRBV11-2 with TRBJ2-3; D unresolved. V lost 1 base and J 0 bases, leaving 11 bases between the germline ends. In germline, CDR1 is SGHAT, CDR2 FQNNGV. CDR3 size: 16 residues. The CDR3 nucleotides read TGTGCCAGCAGCTTAGGATTAAGGCGGAGCACAGATACGCAGTATTTT. Its translation: CASSLGLRRSTDTQYF.

The rearrangement joins TRBV2 to TRBJ2-5; possibly TRBD1 for D (5 bases). The ends were cut back, 2 bases at V and 5 bases at J, with 18 bases in the middle. CDR1 SNHLY and CDR2 FYNNEI come from the germline V gene. The CDR3 runs 16 residues. CDR3 sequence reads: CASSEWYRMAGETQYF. The DNA for the CDR3 is TGTGCCAGCAGTGAATGGTACAGGATGGCCGGGGAGACCCAGTACTTC.

This clone was observed a few times. The chain's CDR3 is CASSHPSRGARYGYTF. The CDR3 DNA reads as TGTGCCAGCAGCCACCCGAGTAGGGGCGCCCGATATGGCTACACCTTC. The V gene is TRBV16, the J gene TRBJ1-2; a possible D gene is TRBD1 (5 bases). The V and J ends lost 3 bases and 5 bases respectively, with 19 bases between them. The CDR3 is made up of 16 amino acids. In germline, CDR1 is KGHSY, CDR2 FQNENV.

The gene calls are TRBV5-1 and TRBJ2-7; 11 positions agree with TRBD1. CDR1 and CDR2 from the germline V gene are SGHRS and YFSETQ. CDR3 size: 15 residues. The V and J ends lost 4 bases and 6 bases, in that order; junction bases with no gene match: 9. The CDR3 DNA reads TGCGCCAGCAGCCTGGGGACAGGGGGTAAACCCGAGCAGTACTTC. It codes for CASSLGTGGKPEQYF.

This chain joins TRBV6-5 and TRBJ1-1, with 7 bases matching TRBD1. The germline V gene encodes CDR1 MNHEY and CDR2 SVGAGI. The CDR3 runs 15 residues. Trimming took 5 bases from V and 0 from J; bases not matched to a gene: 6. CDR3 sequence (DNA): TGTGCCAGCAGTACCGCCGGGACAGTGAACACTGAAGCTTTCTTT. It encodes CASSTAGTVNTEAFF.

The V and J genes are TRBV5-4 and TRBJ2-7; 8 bases map to TRBD2. From germline, CDR1 is SGHNT and CDR2 YYREEE (reference sequence). The CDR3 extends over 14 amino acids. V shed 3 bases and J 5 bases; nucleotides not matched to a gene: 7. The chain's CDR3 is CASSSQRGGNEQYF. As DNA, the CDR3 is TGTGCCAGCAGCTCCCAACGGGGGGGAAACGAGCAGTACTTC.